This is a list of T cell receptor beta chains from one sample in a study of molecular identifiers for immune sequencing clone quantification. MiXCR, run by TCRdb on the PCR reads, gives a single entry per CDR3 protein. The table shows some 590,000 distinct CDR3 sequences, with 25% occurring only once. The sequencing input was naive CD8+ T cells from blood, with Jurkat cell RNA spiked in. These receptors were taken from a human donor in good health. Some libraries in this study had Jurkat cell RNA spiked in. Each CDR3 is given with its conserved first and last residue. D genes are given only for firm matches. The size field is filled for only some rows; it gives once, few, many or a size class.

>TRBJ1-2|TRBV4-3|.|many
TGCGCCAGCAGCCAAGTGCCGGACAGTAACTATGGCTACACCTTC
CASSQVPDSNYGYTF
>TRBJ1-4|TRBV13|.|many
TGTGCCAGCAGCTCCCAAGGAGTAACTAATGAAAAACTGTTTTTT
CASSSQGVTNEKLFF
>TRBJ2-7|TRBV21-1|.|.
TGTGCCAGCAGCACACGAATGGACAGGCCCCTCTCCTACGAGCAGTACTTC
CASSTRMDRPLSYEQYF
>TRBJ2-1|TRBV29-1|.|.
TGCAGCGTTGACTGGCGGGACCTCTCCTACAATGAGCAGTCCTTC
CSVDWRDLSYNEQSF
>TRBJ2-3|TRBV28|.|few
TGTGCCAGCAGTCCCCCTCCCGTAGGAGATACGCAGTATTTT
CASSPPPVGDTQYF
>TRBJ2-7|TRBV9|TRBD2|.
TGTGGCAGCAGCGTAGAATCAGCGGGGGCCTACGAGCAGTACTTC
CGSSVESAGAYEQYF
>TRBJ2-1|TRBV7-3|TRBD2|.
TGTGCCAGCAGCGGGGGTGGCGGGAGTAGAAATGAGCAGTTCTTC
CASSGGGGSRNEQFF
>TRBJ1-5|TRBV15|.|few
TGTGCCACCAGCAGAGATCTAGGGCCTAACAATCAGCCCCAGCATTTT
CATSRDLGPNNQPQHF
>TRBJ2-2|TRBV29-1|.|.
TGCAGCGTACAGGGGGCTAGCGGGAGGAACACCGGGGAGCTGTTTTTT
CSVQGASGRNTGELFF
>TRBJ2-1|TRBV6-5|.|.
TGTGCCAGCAGTTACGTCGGAGTTCTGAGTGGGCAGTTCTTC
CASSYVGVLSGQFF
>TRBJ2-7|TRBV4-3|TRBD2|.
TGCGCCAGCAGCCAAGGGACTAGCTTTTACGAGCAGTACTTC
CASSQGTSFYEQYF
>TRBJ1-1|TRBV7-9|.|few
TGTGCCAGCAGCTCAAGCACAGGGATGGACACTGAAGCTTTCTTT
CASSSSTGMDTEAFF
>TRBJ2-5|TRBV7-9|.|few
TGTGCCAGCAGCTCTCCCCAACTAACCCGGGAGACCCAGTACTTC
CASSSPQLTRETQYF
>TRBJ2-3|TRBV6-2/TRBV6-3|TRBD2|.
TGTGCCAGCAGCCTAATAACTAGCGGGGGGGCAACGGATACGCAGTATTTT
CASSLITSGGATDTQYF
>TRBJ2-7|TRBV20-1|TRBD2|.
TGCAGTCTTTACCCTCCGGGACTAGCTTACGAGCAGTACTTC
CSLYPPGLAYEQYF
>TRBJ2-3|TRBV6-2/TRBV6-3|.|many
TGTGCCAGCAGCATTGCAGGGTCCACACAACCTATGATCTTT
CASSIAGSTQPMIF
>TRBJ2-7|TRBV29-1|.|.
TGCAGCGTAAGTCTGACGAACTCCTACGAGCAGTACTTC
CSVSLTNSYEQYF